This TCR beta chain comes out of a study of control samples from healthy donors and cancer patients. This CDR3 has 15 amino acids. Germline CDR1 MNHEY, CDR2 SVGAGI. After removal of 6 bases from V and 4 bases from J, the junction contained 8 bases not matched to a gene. Generated by immunoSEQ multiplex PCR, the TCRdb table keeps only in-frame clones and is missing some. The sample holds about 120,000 clones, about 88% seen once. This sequence joins TRBV6-5 and TRBJ1-4, with 7 bases aligning to TRBD1. What was sequenced was blood. The clonotype originates from a man in his late teens or twenties in good health. The chain's CDR3 is CASSLQGRINEKLFF. The CDR3 bases are TGTGCCAGCAGCTTACAGGGGCGCATTAATGAAAAACTGTTTTTT.